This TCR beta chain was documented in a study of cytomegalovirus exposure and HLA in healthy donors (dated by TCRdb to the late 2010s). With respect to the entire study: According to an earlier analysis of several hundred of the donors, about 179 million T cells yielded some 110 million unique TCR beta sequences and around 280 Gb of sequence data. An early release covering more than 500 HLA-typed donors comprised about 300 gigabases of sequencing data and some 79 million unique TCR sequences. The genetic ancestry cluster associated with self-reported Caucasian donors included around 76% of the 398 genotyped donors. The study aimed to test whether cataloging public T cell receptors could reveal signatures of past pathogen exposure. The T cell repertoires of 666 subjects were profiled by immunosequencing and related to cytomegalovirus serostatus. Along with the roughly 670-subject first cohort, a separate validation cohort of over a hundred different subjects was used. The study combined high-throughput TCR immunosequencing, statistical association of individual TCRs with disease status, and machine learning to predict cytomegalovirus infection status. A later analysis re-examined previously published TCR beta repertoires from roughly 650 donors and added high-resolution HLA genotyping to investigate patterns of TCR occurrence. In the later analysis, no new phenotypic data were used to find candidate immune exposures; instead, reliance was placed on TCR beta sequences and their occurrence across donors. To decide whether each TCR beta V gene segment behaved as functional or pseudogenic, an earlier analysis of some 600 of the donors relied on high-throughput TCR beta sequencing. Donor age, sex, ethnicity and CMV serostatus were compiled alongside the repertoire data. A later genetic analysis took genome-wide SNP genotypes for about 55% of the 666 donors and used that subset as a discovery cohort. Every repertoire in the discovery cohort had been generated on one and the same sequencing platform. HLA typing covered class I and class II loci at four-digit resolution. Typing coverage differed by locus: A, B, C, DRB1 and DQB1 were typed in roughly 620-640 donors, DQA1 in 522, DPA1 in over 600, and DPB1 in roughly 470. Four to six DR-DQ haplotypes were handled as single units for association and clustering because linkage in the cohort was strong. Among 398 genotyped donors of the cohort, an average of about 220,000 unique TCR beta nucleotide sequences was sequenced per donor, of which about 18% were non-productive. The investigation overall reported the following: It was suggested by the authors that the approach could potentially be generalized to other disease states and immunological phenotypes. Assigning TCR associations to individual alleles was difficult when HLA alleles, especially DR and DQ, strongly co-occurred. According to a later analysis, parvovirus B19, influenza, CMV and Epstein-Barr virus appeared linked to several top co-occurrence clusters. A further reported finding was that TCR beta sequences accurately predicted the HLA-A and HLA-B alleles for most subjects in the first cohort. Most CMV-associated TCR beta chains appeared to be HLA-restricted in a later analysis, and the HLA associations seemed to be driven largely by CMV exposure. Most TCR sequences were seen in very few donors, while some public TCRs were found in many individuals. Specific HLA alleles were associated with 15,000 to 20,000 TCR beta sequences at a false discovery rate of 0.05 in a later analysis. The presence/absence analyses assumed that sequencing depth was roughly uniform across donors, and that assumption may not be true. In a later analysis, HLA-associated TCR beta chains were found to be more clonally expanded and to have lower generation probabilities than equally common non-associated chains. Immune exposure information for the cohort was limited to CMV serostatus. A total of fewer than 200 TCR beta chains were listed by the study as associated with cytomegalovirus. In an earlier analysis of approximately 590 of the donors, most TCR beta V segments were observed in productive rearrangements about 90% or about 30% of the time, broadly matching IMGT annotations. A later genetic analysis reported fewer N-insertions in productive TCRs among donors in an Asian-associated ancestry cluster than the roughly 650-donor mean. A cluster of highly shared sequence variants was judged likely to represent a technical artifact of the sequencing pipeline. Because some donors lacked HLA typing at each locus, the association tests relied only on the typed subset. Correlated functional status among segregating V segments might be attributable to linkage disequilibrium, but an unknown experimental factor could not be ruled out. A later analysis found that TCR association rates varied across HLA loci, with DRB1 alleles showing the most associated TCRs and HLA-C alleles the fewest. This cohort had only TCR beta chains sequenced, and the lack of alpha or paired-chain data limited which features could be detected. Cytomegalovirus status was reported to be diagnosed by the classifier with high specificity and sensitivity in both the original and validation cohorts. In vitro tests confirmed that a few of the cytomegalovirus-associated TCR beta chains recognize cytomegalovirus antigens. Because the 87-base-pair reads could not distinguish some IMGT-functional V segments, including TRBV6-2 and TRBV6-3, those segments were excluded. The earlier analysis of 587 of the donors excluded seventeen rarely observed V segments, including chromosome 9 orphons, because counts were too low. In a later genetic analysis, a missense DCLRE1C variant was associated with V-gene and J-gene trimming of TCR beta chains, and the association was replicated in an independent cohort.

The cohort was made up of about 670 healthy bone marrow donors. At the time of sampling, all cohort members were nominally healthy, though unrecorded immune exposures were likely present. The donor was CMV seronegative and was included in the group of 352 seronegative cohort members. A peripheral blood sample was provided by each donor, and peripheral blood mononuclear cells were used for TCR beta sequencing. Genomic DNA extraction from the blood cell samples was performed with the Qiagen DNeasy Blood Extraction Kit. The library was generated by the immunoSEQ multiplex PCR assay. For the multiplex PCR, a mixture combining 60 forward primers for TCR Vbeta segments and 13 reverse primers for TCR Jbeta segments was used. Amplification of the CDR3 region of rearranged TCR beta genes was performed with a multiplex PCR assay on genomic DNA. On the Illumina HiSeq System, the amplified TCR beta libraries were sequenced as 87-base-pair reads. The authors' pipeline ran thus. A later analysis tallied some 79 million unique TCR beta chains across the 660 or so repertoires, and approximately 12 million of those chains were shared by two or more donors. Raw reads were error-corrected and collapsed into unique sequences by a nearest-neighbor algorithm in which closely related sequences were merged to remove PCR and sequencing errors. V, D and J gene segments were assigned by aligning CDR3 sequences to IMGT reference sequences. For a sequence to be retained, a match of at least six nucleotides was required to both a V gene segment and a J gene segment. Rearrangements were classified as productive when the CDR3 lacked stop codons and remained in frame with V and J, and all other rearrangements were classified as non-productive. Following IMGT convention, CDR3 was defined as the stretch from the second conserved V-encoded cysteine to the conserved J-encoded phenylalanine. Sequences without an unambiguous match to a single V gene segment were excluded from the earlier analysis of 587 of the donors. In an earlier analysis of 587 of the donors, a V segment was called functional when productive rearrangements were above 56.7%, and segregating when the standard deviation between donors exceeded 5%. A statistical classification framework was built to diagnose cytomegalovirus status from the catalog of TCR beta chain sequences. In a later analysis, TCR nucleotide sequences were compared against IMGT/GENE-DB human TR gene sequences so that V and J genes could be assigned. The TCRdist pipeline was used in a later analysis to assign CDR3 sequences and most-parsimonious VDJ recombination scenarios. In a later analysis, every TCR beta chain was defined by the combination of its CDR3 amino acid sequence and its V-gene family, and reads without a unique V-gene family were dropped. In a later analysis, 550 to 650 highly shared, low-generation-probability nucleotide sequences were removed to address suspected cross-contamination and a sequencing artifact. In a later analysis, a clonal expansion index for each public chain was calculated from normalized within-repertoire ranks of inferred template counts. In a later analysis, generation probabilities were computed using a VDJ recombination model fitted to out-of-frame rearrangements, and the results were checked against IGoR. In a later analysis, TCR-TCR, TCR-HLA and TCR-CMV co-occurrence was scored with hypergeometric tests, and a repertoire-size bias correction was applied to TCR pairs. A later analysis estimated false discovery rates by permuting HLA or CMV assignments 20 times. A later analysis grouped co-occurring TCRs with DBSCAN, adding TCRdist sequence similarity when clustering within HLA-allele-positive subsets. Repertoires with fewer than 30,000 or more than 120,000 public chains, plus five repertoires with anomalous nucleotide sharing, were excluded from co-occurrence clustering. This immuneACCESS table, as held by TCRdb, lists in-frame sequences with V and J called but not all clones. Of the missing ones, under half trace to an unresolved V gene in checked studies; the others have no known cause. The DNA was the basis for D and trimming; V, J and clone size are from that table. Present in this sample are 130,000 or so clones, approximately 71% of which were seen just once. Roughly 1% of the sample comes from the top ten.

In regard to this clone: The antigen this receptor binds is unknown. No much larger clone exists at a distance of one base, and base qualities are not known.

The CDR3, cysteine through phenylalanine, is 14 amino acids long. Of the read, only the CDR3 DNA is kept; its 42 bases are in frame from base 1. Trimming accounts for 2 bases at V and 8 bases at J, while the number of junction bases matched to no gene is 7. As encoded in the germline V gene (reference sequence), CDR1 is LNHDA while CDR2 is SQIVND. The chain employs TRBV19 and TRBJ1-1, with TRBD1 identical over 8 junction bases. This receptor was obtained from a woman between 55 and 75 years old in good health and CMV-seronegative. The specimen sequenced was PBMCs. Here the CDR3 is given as CASSITGGTSEAFF. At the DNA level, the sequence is TGTGCCAGTAGTATAACAGGGGGTACGTCGGAAGCTTTCTTT.